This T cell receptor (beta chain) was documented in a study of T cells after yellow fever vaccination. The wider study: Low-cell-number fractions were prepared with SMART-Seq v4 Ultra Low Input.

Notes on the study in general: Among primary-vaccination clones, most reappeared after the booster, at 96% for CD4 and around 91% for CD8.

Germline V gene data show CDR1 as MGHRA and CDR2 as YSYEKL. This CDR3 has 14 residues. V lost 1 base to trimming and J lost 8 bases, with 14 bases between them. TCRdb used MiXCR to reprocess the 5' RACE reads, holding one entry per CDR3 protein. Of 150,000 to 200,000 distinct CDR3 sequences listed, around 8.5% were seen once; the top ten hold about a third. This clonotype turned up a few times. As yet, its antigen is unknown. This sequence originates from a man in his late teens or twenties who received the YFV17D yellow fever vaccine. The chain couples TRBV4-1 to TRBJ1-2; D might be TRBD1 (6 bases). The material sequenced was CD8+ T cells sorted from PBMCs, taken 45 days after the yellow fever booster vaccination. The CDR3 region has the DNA TGCGCCAGCAGCCAAGTGCCGGGGGGCGGAGGCTACACCTTC. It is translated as CASSQVPGGGGYTF.